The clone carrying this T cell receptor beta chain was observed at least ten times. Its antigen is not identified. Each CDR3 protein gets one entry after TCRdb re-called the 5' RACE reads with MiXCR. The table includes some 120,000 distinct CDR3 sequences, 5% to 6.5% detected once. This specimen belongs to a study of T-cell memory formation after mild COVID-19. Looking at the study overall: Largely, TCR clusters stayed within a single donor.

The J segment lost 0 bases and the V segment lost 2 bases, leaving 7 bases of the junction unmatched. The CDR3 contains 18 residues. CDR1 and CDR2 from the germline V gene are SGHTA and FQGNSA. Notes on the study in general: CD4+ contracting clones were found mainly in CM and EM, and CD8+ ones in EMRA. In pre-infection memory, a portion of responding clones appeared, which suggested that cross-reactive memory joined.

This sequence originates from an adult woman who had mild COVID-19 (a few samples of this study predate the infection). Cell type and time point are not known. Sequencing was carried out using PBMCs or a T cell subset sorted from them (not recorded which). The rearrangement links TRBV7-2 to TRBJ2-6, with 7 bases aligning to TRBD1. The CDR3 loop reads CASSLLGTANSGANVLTF. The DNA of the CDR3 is TGTGCCAGCAGCTTACTAGGGACAGCCAACTCTGGGGCCAACGTCCTGACTTTC.